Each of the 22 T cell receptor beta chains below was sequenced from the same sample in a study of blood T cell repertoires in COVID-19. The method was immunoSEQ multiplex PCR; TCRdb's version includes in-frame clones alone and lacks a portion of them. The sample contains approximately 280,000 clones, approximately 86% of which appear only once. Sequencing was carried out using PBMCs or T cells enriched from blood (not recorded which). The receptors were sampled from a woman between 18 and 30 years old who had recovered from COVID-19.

The CDR3 sequence: CASSLDRDTEAFF. DNA for the CDR3: TGTGCCAGTAGCCTCGACAGGGACACTGAAGCTTTCTTT. The V call is TRBV19, the J call TRBJ1-1, with TRBD1 matching 7 bases. Germline V gene data show CDR1 as LNHDA and CDR2 as SQIVND (reference sequence). J lost 3 bases, V lost 6 bases, and 4 bases had no gene match. The CDR3 is 13 amino acids.

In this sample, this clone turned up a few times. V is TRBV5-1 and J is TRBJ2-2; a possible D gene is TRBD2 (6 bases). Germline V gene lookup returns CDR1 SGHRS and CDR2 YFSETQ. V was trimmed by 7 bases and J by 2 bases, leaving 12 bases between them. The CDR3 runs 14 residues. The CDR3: CASGGAVNTGELFF. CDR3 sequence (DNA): TGCGCCAGCGGCGGGGCAGTTAACACCGGGGAGCTGTTTTTT.

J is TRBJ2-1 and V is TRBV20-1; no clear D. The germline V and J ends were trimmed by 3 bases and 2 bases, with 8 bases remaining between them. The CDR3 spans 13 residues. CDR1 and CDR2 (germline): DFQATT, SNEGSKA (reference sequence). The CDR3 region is CSASFGPYNEQFF. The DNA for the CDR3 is TGCAGTGCTAGTTTTGGGCCCTACAATGAGCAGTTCTTC.

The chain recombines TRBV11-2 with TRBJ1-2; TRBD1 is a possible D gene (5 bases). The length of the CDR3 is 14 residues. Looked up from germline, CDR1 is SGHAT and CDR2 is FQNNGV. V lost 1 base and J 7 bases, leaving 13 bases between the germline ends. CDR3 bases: TGTGCCAGCAGCTTAGGGCCAGGGCGGTTTGGCTACACCTTC. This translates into CASSLGPGRFGYTF. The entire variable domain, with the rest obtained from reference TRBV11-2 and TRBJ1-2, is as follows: EAGVAQSPRYKIIEKRQSVAFWCNPISGHATLYWYQQILGQGPKLLIQFQNNGVVDDSQLPKDRFSAERLKGVDSTLKIQPAKLEDSAVYLCASSLGPGRFGYTFGSGTRLTVV.

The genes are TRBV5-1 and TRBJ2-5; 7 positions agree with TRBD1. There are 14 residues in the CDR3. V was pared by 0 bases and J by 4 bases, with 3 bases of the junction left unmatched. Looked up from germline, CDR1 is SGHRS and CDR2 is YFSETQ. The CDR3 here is CASSLGQGRETQYF. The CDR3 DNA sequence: TGCGCCAGCAGCTTGGGACAGGGCCGAGAGACCCAGTACTTC.

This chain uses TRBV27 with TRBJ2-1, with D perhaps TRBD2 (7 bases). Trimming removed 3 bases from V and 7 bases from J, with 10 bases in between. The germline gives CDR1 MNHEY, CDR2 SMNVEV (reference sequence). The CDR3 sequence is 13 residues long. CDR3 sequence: CASSFGGRNEQFF. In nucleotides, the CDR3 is TGTGCCAGCAGTTTCGGGGGGCGGAATGAGCAGTTCTTC.

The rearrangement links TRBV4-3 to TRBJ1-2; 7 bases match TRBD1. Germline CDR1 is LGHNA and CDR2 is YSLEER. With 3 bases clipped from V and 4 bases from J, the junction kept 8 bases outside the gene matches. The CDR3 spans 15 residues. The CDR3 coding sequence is TGCGCCAGCAGCCAGGAACCGGGACAGTTCTATGGCTACACCTTC. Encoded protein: CASSQEPGQFYGYTF.

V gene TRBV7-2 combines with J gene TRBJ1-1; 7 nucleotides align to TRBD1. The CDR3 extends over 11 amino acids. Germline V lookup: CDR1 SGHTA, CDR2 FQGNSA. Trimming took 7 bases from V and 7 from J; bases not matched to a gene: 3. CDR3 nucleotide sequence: TGTGCCAGCATAGGACAGGTTGAAGCTTTCTTT. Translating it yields CASIGQVEAFF. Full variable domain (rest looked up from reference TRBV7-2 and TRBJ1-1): GAGVSQSPSNKVTEKGKDVELRCDPISGHTALYWYRQSLGQGLEFLIYFQGNSAPDKSGLPSDRFSAERTGGSVSTLTIQRTQQEDSAVYLCASIGQVEAFFGQGTRLTVV.

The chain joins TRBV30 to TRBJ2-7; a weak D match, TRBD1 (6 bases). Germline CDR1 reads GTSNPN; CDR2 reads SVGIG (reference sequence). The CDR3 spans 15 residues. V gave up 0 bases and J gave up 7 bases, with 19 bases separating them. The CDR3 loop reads CAWSVTRTPDSEQYF. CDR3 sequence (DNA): TGTGCCTGGAGTGTGACCAGGACCCCGGACAGTGAGCAGTACTTC.

The CDR3 DNA reads TGTGCCAGCAGTTTTGACAGGAGACATAATTCACCCCTCCACTTT. Amino acids: CASSFDRRHNSPLHF. V usage is TRBV27 and J usage is TRBJ1-6; tentative D call: TRBD1 (6 bases). Germline V gene sequence: CDR1 MNHEY, CDR2 SMNVEV (reference sequence). Between the trimmed V and J ends, which lost 3 bases and 5 bases, there was a span of 11 bases. The CDR3 extends over 15 amino acids.

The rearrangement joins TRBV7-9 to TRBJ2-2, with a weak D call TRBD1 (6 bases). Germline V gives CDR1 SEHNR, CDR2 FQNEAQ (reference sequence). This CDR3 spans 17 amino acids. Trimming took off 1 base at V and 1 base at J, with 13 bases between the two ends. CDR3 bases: TGTGCCAGCAGCTTAGGGACACAGGGATGGAACACCGGGGAGCTGTTTTTT. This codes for CASSLGTQGWNTGELFF.

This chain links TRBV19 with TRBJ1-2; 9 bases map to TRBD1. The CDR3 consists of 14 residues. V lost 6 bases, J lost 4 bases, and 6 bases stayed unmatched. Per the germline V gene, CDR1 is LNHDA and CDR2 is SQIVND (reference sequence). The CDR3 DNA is TGTGCCAGTAGGACGACGGGACAGGGCTATGGCTACACCTTC. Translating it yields CASRTTGQGYGYTF.

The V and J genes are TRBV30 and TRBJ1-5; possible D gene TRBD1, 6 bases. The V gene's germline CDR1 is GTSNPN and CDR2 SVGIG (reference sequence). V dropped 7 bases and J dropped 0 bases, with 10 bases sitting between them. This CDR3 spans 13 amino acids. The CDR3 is CASQGGSNQPQHF. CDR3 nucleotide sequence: TGTGCCTCACAAGGGGGTAGCAATCAGCCCCAGCATTTT.

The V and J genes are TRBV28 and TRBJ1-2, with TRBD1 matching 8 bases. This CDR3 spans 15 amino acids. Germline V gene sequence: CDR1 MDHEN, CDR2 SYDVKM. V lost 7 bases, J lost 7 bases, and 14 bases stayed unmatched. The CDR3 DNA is TGTGCCAGCACCGACGACAGGGGAGGAGTGGGTGGCTACACCTTC. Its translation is CASTDDRGGVGGYTF.

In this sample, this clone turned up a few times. CDR3 loop: CASSPRGTSGRSYNEQFF. CDR3 in DNA: TGTGCCAGCAGTCCTCGAGGTACTAGCGGGAGGTCCTACAATGAGCAGTTCTTC. The V gene is TRBV6-6, the J gene TRBJ2-1; 12 nucleotides align to TRBD2. The CDR3 has 18 amino acids. Germline V gives CDR1 MNHNY, CDR2 SVGAGI (reference sequence). V shed 5 bases and J 1 base; nucleotides not matched to a gene: 9.

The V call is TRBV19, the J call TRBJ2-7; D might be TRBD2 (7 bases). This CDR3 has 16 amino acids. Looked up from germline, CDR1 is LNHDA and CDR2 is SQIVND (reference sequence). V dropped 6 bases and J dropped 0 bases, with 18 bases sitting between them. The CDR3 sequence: CASSLTGQRGSYEQYF. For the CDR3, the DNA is TGTGCCAGTAGCCTAACCGGACAGCGGGGCTCCTACGAGCAGTACTTC.

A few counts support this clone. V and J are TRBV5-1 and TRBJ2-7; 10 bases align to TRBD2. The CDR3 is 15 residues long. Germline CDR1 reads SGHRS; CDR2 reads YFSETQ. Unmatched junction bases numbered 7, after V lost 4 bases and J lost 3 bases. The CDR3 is CASSATGTSVYEQYF. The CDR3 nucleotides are TGCGCCAGCAGCGCAACCGGGACTAGCGTCTACGAGCAGTACTTC.

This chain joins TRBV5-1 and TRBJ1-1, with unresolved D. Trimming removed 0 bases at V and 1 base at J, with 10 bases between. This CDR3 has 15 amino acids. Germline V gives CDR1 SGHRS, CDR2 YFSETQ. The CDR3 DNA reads TGCGCCAGCAGCTTGGTTGTAGAAGCGAACACTGAAGCTTTCTTT. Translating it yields CASSLVVEANTEAFF.

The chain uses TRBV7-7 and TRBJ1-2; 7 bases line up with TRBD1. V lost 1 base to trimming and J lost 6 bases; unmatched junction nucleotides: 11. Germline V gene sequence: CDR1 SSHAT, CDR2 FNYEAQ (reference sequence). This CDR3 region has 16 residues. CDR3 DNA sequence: TGTGCCAGCAGCTTAGAGGAGGGGGGACAGAAGGATGGCTACACCTTC. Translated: CASSLEEGGQKDGYTF.

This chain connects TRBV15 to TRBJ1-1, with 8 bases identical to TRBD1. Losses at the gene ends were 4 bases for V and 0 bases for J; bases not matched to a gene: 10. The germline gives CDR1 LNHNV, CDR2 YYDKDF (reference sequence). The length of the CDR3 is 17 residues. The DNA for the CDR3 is TGTGCCACCAGCACCTTAATCGGACAGGGAGTGAACACTGAAGCTTTCTTT. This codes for CATSTLIGQGVNTEAFF.

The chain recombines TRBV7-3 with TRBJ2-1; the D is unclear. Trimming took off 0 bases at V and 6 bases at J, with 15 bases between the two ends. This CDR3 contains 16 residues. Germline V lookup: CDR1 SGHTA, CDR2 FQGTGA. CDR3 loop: CASSLTGLGWFNEQFF. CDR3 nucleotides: TGTGCCAGCAGCTTAACCGGCCTAGGTTGGTTCAATGAGCAGTTCTTC.

DNA of the CDR3: TGCAGCGTTGAACGCGGGGGATACAATGAGCAGTTCTTC. As protein: CSVERGGYNEQFF. The chain recombines TRBV29-1 with TRBJ2-1; 7 bases match TRBD2. CDR1 SQVTM and CDR2 ANQGSEA come from the germline V gene. The V and J ends lost 2 bases and 4 bases, in that order; junction bases with no gene match: 2. This CDR3 region has 13 residues.